What follows is one T cell receptor (beta chain) and its context. This entry comes from a study of cytomegalovirus exposure and HLA in healthy donors. The PCR made use of 60 Vbeta and 13 Jbeta primers. Profiling relied on immunoSEQ multiplex PCR, and the TCRdb table lists in-frame clones only, not all of them. Of 100,000 to 120,000 clones listed, about 61% were seen once; the top ten hold about 8.6%. Germline loops: CDR1 GTSNPN, CDR2 SVGIG (reference sequence). The CDR3 contains 15 residues. Trimming left V 1 base short and J 7 bases short, with 17 bases between. This sequence joins TRBV30 and TRBJ1-5; no firm D call. This TCR was recovered from a man between 18 and 35 years old in good health and CMV-seropositive. Sequencing was done on a sample of PBMCs. Written as DNA, the CDR3 is TGTGCCTGGAGTGGGCCCATGAGCGGGTACCAGCCCCAGCATTTT. It is translated as CAWSGPMSGYQPQHF. The full variable domain, its missing parts supplied by reference TRBV30 and TRBJ1-5, is SQTIHQWPATLVQPVGSPLSLECTVEGTSNPNLYWYRQAAGRGLQLLFYSVGIGQISSEVPQNLSASRPQDRQFILSSKKLLLSDSGFYLCAWSGPMSGYQPQHFGDGTRLSIL.